This T cell receptor (beta chain) emerged from a study of blood T cell repertoires in COVID-19. Looking at the study overall: The United States, Italy and Spain were the sources of the acute and convalescent COVID-19 samples.

The assay was immunoSEQ multiplex PCR, and TCRdb's table has in-frame clones only and misses some. The data show 250,000 to 300,000 clones, 88% seen once. The trim removed 4 bases at V and 3 bases at J, leaving 14 bases unmatched. Germline CDR1 and CDR2: KGHDR and SFDVKD. The CDR3 has 18 residues. This clonotype was obtained from a woman in her sixties or seventies in a cohort exposed to, infected with or recovered from COVID-19 (not recorded which). The genes are TRBV24-1 and TRBJ2-5; 9 bases align to TRBD1. The sequencing sample was made of PBMCs or T cells enriched from blood (not recorded which). The chain's CDR3 is CATSDRAGQGYPKETQYF. The CDR3 region has the DNA TGTGCCACCAGTGACCGAGCGGGACAGGGATACCCTAAAGAGACCCAGTACTTC.